The 30 T cell receptor beta chains presented below share a single source sample, sequenced in a study of T-cell memory formation after mild COVID-19. TCRdb processed the 5' RACE reads anew with MiXCR; each CDR3 protein has one entry. The data contain tens of thousands of distinct CDR3 sequences, about 8% of them singletons. Sequenced material: PBMCs or a T cell subset sorted from them (not recorded which). The origin of the receptors is an adult woman who had mild COVID-19 (a few samples of this study predate the infection). Cell type and time point are not known.

This chain links TRBV5-1 with TRBJ2-3, with TRBD2 matching 7 bases. Germline CDR1 and CDR2: SGHRS and YFSETQ. The CDR3 extends over 16 amino acids. V trimming: 2 bases; J trimming: 4 bases; junction bases outside the gene matches: 10. CDR3 DNA: TGCGCCAGCAGCTTTGACCTAGCGGTAGGGTCAGATACGCAGTATTTT. It specifies CASSFDLAVGSDTQYF. Full variable domain (missing parts from reference TRBV5-1 and TRBJ2-3): KAGVTQTPRYLIKTRGQQVTLSCSPISGHRSVSWYQQTPGQGLQFLFEYFSETQRNKGNFPGRFSGRQFSNSRSEMNVSTLELGDSALYLCASSFDLAVGSDTQYFGPGTRLTVL.

This clonotype came up many times. This chain joins TRBV20-1 and TRBJ2-1; 11 bases agree with TRBD2. After removal of 2 bases from V and 9 bases from J, the junction contained 12 bases not matched to a gene. The CDR3 extends over 16 amino acids. Germline values: CDR1 DFQATT, CDR2 SNEGSKA (reference sequence). This CDR3 reads CSARLVSGRAGGEQFF. CDR3 sequence (DNA): TGCAGTGCTAGACTAGTTAGCGGGAGGGCCGGGGGTGAGCAGTTCTTC.

This clonotype has ten or more counts. V and J are TRBV6-2 or TRBV6-3 and TRBJ2-1; 14 positions agree with TRBD2. Unmatched junction bases numbered 11, after V lost 0 bases and J lost 7 bases. The CDR3 covers 19 residues. Germline V CDR1 and CDR2: MNHEY, SVGEGT. The CDR3 loop reads CASSYSHPTSGRVRNEQFF. CDR3 nucleotide sequence: TGTGCCAGCAGTTACTCGCATCCGACTAGCGGGAGGGTTCGTAATGAGCAGTTCTTC.

This clonotype was observed at least ten times. The chain uses TRBV7-2 and TRBJ2-1; 7 nucleotides agree with TRBD2. This CDR3 has 15 residues. The V gene's germline CDR1 is SGHTA and CDR2 FQGNSA. V lost 1 base and J lost 7; bases outside the gene matches: 7. The CDR3 reads CASSLDQWGGNEQFF. The DNA of the CDR3 is TGTGCCAGCAGCTTAGATCAGTGGGGGGGGAATGAGCAGTTCTTC.

The CDR3 region is CASSLGWATYKNIQYF. CDR3 DNA: TGTGCCAGCAGCCTGGGGTGGGCCACCTACAAAAACATTCAGTACTTC. This sequence joins TRBV27 and TRBJ2-4; D uncertain. The CDR3 has 16 residues. Per the germline V gene, CDR1 is MNHEY and CDR2 is SMNVEV (reference sequence). Deletions cut 6 bases from V and 3 bases from J, with 18 bases between.

This clonotype has ten or more counts. The chain is built from TRBV2 and TRBJ2-2; D remains unclear. The V end lost 8 bases, the J end lost 2 bases, and 9 bases lay between the germline ends. The CDR3 loop spans 13 amino acids. The V gene's germline CDR1 is SNHLY and CDR2 FYNNEI. The CDR3 coding sequence is TGTGCCAGCCGAGTTATAAACACCGGGGAGCTGTTTTTT. Residues: CASRVINTGELFF.

This clonotype was found many times. The V and J genes are TRBV18 and TRBJ1-5; the D gene is possibly TRBD1 (6 bases). Trimming removed 0 bases at V and 2 bases at J, with 11 bases between. This CDR3 has 16 amino acids. CDR1 and CDR2 from the germline V gene are KGHSH and LQKENI. The CDR3 DNA reads TGTGCCAGCTCACCACCGGGGGCAGGGGGCAATCAGCCCCAGCATTTT. Encoded protein: CASSPPGAGGNQPQHF.

This clonotype qualifies as medium-sized (0.01 to 0.1%). This rearrangement joins TRBV5-1 to TRBJ2-5; unclear D gene. The germline V gene has CDR1 SGHRS and CDR2 YFSETQ. V was clipped by 0 bases and J by 2 bases, with 8 bases between them. CDR3 length: 14 amino acids. The CDR3 DNA sequence: TGCGCCAGCAGCTTGGCTGGTAGTCAAGAGACCCAGTACTTC. It encodes CASSLAGSQETQYF.

This clonotype was picked up many times. The chain links TRBV6-6 to TRBJ2-5; 8 nucleotides match TRBD1. Germline lookup yields CDR1 MNHNY and CDR2 SVGAGI (reference sequence). V trimming: 6 bases; J trimming: 2 bases; junction bases outside the gene matches: 2. CDR3 length: 13 amino acids. The chain's CDR3 is CASRWTGQETQYF. CDR3 bases: TGTGCCAGCAGATGGACAGGGCAAGAGACCCAGTACTTC.

This clonotype has a count of ten or more. The gene calls are TRBV5-1 and TRBJ2-1, with 9 bases lining up with TRBD1. Per germline, CDR1 SGHRS and CDR2 YFSETQ. The CDR3 covers 14 residues. The J segment lost 9 bases and the V segment lost 2 bases, leaving 6 bases of the junction unmatched. The CDR3 here is CASSLAGTGREQFF. DNA for the CDR3: TGCGCCAGCAGCTTAGCCGGGACAGGGCGTGAGCAGTTCTTC.

This chain links TRBV6-2 or TRBV6-3 with TRBJ1-1, with D maybe TRBD1 (5 bases). Trimming pared 5 bases from V and 4 bases from J, leaving 17 bases between. Germline V lookup: CDR1 MNHEY, CDR2 SVGEGT. The CDR3 sequence is 15 residues long. CDR3 loop: CASSGNVQAGTEAFF. CDR3 DNA sequence: TGTGCCAGCAGTGGGAATGTACAGGCGGGCACTGAAGCTTTCTTT.

At least ten counts were recorded for this clonotype. The J gene is TRBJ2-2, the V gene TRBV5-4, with D possibly TRBD1 on 6 matching bases. The germline V and J ends were trimmed by 0 bases and 1 base, with 7 bases remaining between them. In germline, CDR1 is SGHNT, CDR2 YYREEE (reference sequence). The CDR3 length is 15 residues. DNA for the CDR3: TGTGCCAGCAGCTTGGTAGGGGGGAACACCGGGGAGCTGTTTTTT. Residues: CASSLVGGNTGELFF.

By share of the sample, this clonotype is medium-sized. This chain uses TRBV7-9 with TRBJ2-7; 7 positions agree with TRBD2. Germline V lookup: CDR1 SEHNR, CDR2 FQNEAQ (reference sequence). With 1 base clipped from V and 4 bases from J, the junction kept 4 bases outside the gene matches. This CDR3 has 14 residues. This CDR3 reads CASSLEGGSYEQYF. The CDR3 DNA is TGTGCCAGCAGCTTAGAGGGCGGGAGTTACGAGCAGTACTTC. The full variable domain, in which reference TRBV7-9 and TRBJ2-7 provide the parts outside the CDR3, is DTGVSQNPRHKITKRGQNVTFRCDPISEHNRLYWYRQTLGQGPEFLTYFQNEAQLEKSRLLSDRFSAERPKGSFSTLEIQRTEQGDSAMYLCASSLEGGSYEQYFGPGTRLTVT.

The chain employs TRBV5-1 and TRBJ2-7, with 10 bases matching TRBD2. The CDR3 spans 14 residues. J lost 2 bases, V lost 2 bases, and 1 base had no gene match. CDR1 SGHRS and CDR2 YFSETQ come from the germline V gene. CDR3 coding DNA: TGCGCCAGCAGCTTACTAGCGGGGACCTACGAGCAGTACTTC. It encodes CASSLLAGTYEQYF.

This clonotype was picked up many times. As DNA, the CDR3 is TGTGCCAGCAGCTTATCGGGACTAGCGGAGCGCACCGGGGAGCTGTTTTTT. Protein product: CASSLSGLAERTGELFF. V and J are TRBV7-3 and TRBJ2-2; 11 bases align to TRBD2. The CDR3 runs 17 residues. J gave up 4 bases and V 2 bases, and 6 bases lay outside the gene matches. The germline V gene has CDR1 SGHTA and CDR2 FQGTGA. The full variable domain, its missing parts supplied by reference TRBV7-3 and TRBJ2-2, is GAGVSQTPSNKVTEKGKYVELRCDPISGHTALYWYRQSLGQGPEFLIYFQGTGAADDSGLPNDRFFAVRPEGSVSTLKIQRTERGDSAVYLCASSLSGLAERTGELFFGEGSRLTVL.

This clonotype was seen ten or more times. The CDR3 DNA sequence: TGCGCCAGCAGCTTGGGGCGAACCGGACTAGCGGGGGTTGAGACCCAGTACTTC. It codes for CASSLGRTGLAGVETQYF. This chain connects TRBV5-1 to TRBJ2-5; TRBD2 matches at 13 bases. Germline assignment: CDR1 SGHRS and CDR2 YFSETQ. This CDR3 has 18 residues. Trimming cost V 0 bases and J 5 bases; bases outside gene matches: 10. Combining the CDR3 with reference TRBV5-1 and TRBJ2-5 gives the whole variable domain KAGVTQTPRYLIKTRGQQVTLSCSPISGHRSVSWYQQTPGQGLQFLFEYFSETQRNKGNFPGRFSGRQFSNSRSEMNVSTLELGDSALYLCASSLGRTGLAGVETQYFGPGTRLLVL.

This clonotype was recorded many times. V is TRBV7-9 and J is TRBJ2-3, with D unresolved. V gave up 5 bases and J gave up 0 bases, with 12 bases separating them. The germline V gene encodes CDR1 SEHNR and CDR2 FQNEAQ (reference sequence). The CDR3 has 15 residues. CDR3: CASSVQPISTDTQYF. The CDR3 bases are TGTGCCAGCAGCGTACAGCCTATAAGCACAGATACGCAGTATTTT.

Many counts were recorded for this clonotype. The junction and the germline gene differ at one end; a read error may be behind it. The chain links TRBV5-1 to TRBJ2-2; no reliable D call. This CDR3 is built from 15 residues. Looked up from germline, CDR1 is SGHRS and CDR2 is YFSETQ. As DNA, the CDR3 is TGCGCCAGCAGTTTGGCAAGTGCGAACACCGGGGAGCTGTTTTTT. Translation: CASSLASANTGELFF.

The V call is TRBV6-5, the J call TRBJ2-3, with D maybe TRBD1 (6 bases). Trimming took 2 bases from V and 2 from J, leaving 11 bases between them. The CDR3 is 15 residues long. Germline assignment: CDR1 MNHEY and CDR2 SVGAGI. The CDR3 DNA is TGTGCCAGCAGTTACCTACAGGGAACCACAGATACGCAGTATTTT. Amino acids: CASSYLQGTTDTQYF.

This clonotype has more than one count but fewer than ten. The CDR3 spells CAWRGRTGNQPQHF. The CDR3 coding sequence is TGTGCCTGGAGAGGGCGAACGGGCAATCAGCCCCAGCATTTT. The chain is built from TRBV30 and TRBJ1-5; D uncertain. Germline V gene lookup returns CDR1 GTSNPN and CDR2 SVGIG (reference sequence). The CDR3 is 14 residues long. Deletions cut 3 bases from V and 2 bases from J, with 11 bases between.

Ten or more counts support this clonotype. The gene calls are TRBV20-1 and TRBJ2-1, with 12 positions matching TRBD2. J was trimmed by 8 bases and V by 6 bases; bases with no gene match: 8. The germline CDR1 and CDR2 sequences are DFQATT and SNEGSKA (reference sequence). This CDR3 contains 14 residues. This CDR3 reads CSAMTSGSSDEQFF. The CDR3, as DNA: TGCAGTGCGATGACTAGCGGGAGTTCCGATGAGCAGTTCTTC.

The sample holds many counts of this clonotype. V usage is TRBV3-1 and J usage is TRBJ1-1; unclear D gene. This CDR3 is 11 amino acids long. The germline CDR1 and CDR2 sequences are LGHDT and YNNKEL (reference sequence). V was shortened by 2 bases and J by 2 bases, with 0 bases between the two germline ends. The CDR3 sequence: CASSQNTEAFF. CDR3 DNA sequence: TGTGCCAGCAGCCAAAACACTGAAGCTTTCTTT.

This clonotype was found many times. This chain uses TRBV7-2 with TRBJ2-1; 12 positions agree with TRBD2. The CDR3 sequence is 17 residues long. Germline CDR1 is SGHTA and CDR2 is FQGNSA. J gave up 7 bases and V 3 bases, and 10 bases lay outside the gene matches. Here the CDR3 reads CASSLGLLAGGRNEQFF. The CDR3 DNA follows: TGTGCCAGCAGCTTGGGCCTTCTAGCGGGAGGGCGGAATGAGCAGTTCTTC.

This clonotype was seen repeatedly, ten times or more. The V gene is TRBV5-5, the J gene TRBJ1-5; 10 positions agree with TRBD1. CDR3 size: 15 residues. In germline, CDR1 is SGHKS, CDR2 YYEKEE (reference sequence). V gave up 3 bases and J gave up 2 bases; unmatched junction bases: 2. DNA of the CDR3: TGTGCCAGCAGCTGGGGGACAGGGGGCAATCAGCCCCAGCATTTT. It is translated as CASSWGTGGNQPQHF.

This clonotype was recorded many times. V usage is TRBV6-1 and J usage is TRBJ2-4, with D uncertain. Trimming left V 0 bases short and J 11 bases short, with 8 bases between. Germline V gene sequence: CDR1 MNHNS, CDR2 SASEGT. The CDR3 has 12 residues. Here the CDR3 reads CASSEALGLQYF. The CDR3 DNA is TGTGCCAGCAGTGAAGCTCTAGGCCTTCAGTACTTC.

By proportion, this clonotype is medium-sized. The rearrangement uses TRBV5-1 and TRBJ2-3; weak D call: TRBD2 (5 bases). The CDR3 contains 14 residues. Germline values: CDR1 SGHRS, CDR2 YFSETQ. The V end lost 4 bases, the J end lost 1 base, and 10 bases lay between the germline ends. CDR3 sequence (DNA): TGCGCCAGCAGCGGCTCCGGGGGCACAGATACGCAGTATTTT. It specifies CASSGSGGTDTQYF.

This clonotype has a count of ten or more. CDR3 region: CASSDGNYGYTF. In DNA form, the CDR3 reads TGTGCCAGTTCGGACGGGAACTATGGCTACACCTTC. The gene calls are TRBV10-3 and TRBJ1-2; D is undetermined. Germline CDR1 is ENHRY and CDR2 is SYGVKD. The CDR3 extends over 12 amino acids. Trimming shortened V by 10 bases and J by 2 bases, and 11 bases separated the two germline ends.

This clonotype was found many times. V usage is TRBV27 and J usage is TRBJ1-3; D is unclear. This CDR3 is 13 amino acids long. Germline lookup yields CDR1 MNHEY and CDR2 SMNVEV (reference sequence). The V end was cut by 10 bases, the J end by 0 bases, with 10 bases between. CDR3 residues: CATAPHSGNTIYF. CDR3 sequence (DNA): TGTGCCACAGCACCGCACTCTGGAAACACCATATATTTT.

This clonotype appeared many times. The genes are TRBV12-3 or TRBV12-4 and TRBJ2-5; D is undetermined. This CDR3 comprises 15 residues. Trimming removed 3 bases at V and 4 bases at J, with 15 bases between. The CDR3 is CASSFSRQLIETQYF. CDR3 bases: TGTGCCAGCAGTTTTAGCAGGCAATTGATAGAGACCCAGTACTTC.

This clonotype showed up many times. The chain employs TRBV12-3 or TRBV12-4 and TRBJ1-5; 10 nucleotides line up with TRBD1. V was clipped by 4 bases and J by 4 bases; unmatched bases: 7. The CDR3 length is 16 residues. Here the CDR3 DNA reads TGTGCCAGCAGTTCACCAGGGACAGGGGTTAATCAGCCCCAGCATTTT. Protein sequence: CASSSPGTGVNQPQHF.